Each of the 20 T cell receptor beta chains below was sequenced from the same sample in a study of OX40 agonist ivuxolimab in advanced cancers. Using immunoSEQ multiplex PCR, the repertoire was profiled, and TCRdb retains in-frame clones only, with some absent. The sample lists about 96,000 clones, under 85% occurring once. The sample consisted of CD4+ or CD8+ T cells sorted from blood, taken in a trial of the OX40 agonist ivuxolimab. All receptors derive from an adult with an advanced solid tumor such as melanoma, head and neck, liver or kidney cancer.

The CDR3 spells CASSSRGWGSPLHF. CDR3 coding DNA: TGTGCCAGCAGCTCGAGGGGTTGGGGGTCACCCCTCCACTTT. The gene calls are TRBV7-2 and TRBJ1-6, with a tentative D call TRBD1 (5 bases). The CDR3 is made up of 14 amino acids. Trimming pared 4 bases from V and 10 bases from J, leaving 14 bases between. CDR1 SGHTA and CDR2 FQGNSA come from the germline V gene.

The rearrangement joins TRBV7-6 to TRBJ1-5; D is unclear. The V gene lost 1 base and the J gene lost 4 bases, with 11 bases spanning the gap. The germline gives CDR1 SGHVS, CDR2 FNYEAQ. The CDR3 contains 15 residues. CDR3 residues: CASSLEAGLNQPQHF. Here the CDR3 DNA reads TGTGCCAGCAGCTTAGAGGCAGGTTTAAATCAGCCCCAGCATTTT.

The V gene is TRBV9, the J gene TRBJ1-6; no clear D. The V gene lost 0 bases and the J gene lost 8 bases, with 6 bases spanning the gap. The CDR3 is made up of 13 amino acids. Looked up from germline, CDR1 is SGDLS and CDR2 is YYNGEE. The CDR3 reads CASSVDKDSPLHF. For the CDR3, the DNA is TGTGCCAGCAGCGTAGACAAGGATTCACCCCTCCACTTT.

The CDR3 region has the DNA TGTGCTAGTGGTTACTCCAACTATGGCTACACCTTC. This translates into CASGYSNYGYTF. The chain links TRBV12-5 to TRBJ1-2; no firm D call. Germline-derived CDR1 and CDR2 are LGHNT and FRNRAP. The CDR3 totals 12 residues. Trimming removed 4 bases at V and 2 bases at J, with 5 bases between.

The chain joins TRBV5-6 to TRBJ1-2, with a possible D match to TRBD1 (6 bases). Germline V gene data show CDR1 as SGHDT and CDR2 as YYEEEE. V was clipped by 7 bases and J by 4 bases, with 14 bases between them. The CDR3 is 13 residues long. The CDR3 sequence is CASPRQEFYGYTF. CDR3 DNA sequence: TGTGCCAGCCCCAGACAGGAATTCTATGGCTACACCTTC.

The chain has TRBV4-3 and TRBJ2-4; 8 bases are a match to TRBD2. V trimming: 0 bases; J trimming: 0 bases; junction bases outside the gene matches: 19. The CDR3 has 22 residues. CDR1 is LGHNA and CDR2 is YSLEER in the germline V gene. DNA for the CDR3: TGCGCCAGCAGCCAAGATGTTTCCGGGCGAGCGGGGGCCAAAATAGCCAAAAACATTCAGTACTTC. As protein: CASSQDVSGRAGAKIAKNIQYF.

The J gene is TRBJ2-1, the V gene TRBV27; D remains ambiguous. This CDR3 is 13 amino acids long. With 3 bases removed from V and 6 bases from J, the gap between germline ends came to 9 bases. The germline gives CDR1 MNHEY, CDR2 SMNVEV (reference sequence). The CDR3 nucleotides are TGTGCCAGCAGTTTGCGAGTGTTCAATGAGCAGTTCTTC. This codes for CASSLRVFNEQFF.

CDR3 loop: CASSLAPPRNEQFF. CDR3 in DNA: TGTGCCAGCAGCTTGGCCCCCCCCCGGAATGAGCAGTTCTTC. This chain uses TRBV7-8 with TRBJ2-1, with D hard to call. CDR3 size: 14 residues. The V gene lost 3 bases and the J gene lost 7 bases, with 13 bases spanning the gap. In germline, CDR1 is SGHVS, CDR2 FQNEAQ.

The J gene is TRBJ1-2, the V gene TRBV10-3; TRBD1 matches 8 bases. CDR1 and CDR2 from the germline V gene are ENHRY and SYGVKD. CDR3 length equals 15 residues. The trim removed 3 bases at V and 8 bases at J, leaving 11 bases unmatched. The CDR3 sequence is CAISDEDRDWGGYTF. As DNA, the CDR3 is TGTGCCATCAGTGATGAGGACAGGGACTGGGGGGGCTACACCTTC.

V usage is TRBV27 and J usage is TRBJ2-7, with D tentatively TRBD1 or TRBD2 (6 bases each). Germline CDR1 reads MNHEY; CDR2 reads SMNVEV (reference sequence). The CDR3 consists of 14 residues. The V gene lost 5 bases and the J gene lost 2 bases, with 13 bases spanning the gap. The CDR3 region has the DNA TGTGCCAGCAGTATCGTTGGGGGGCCCTACGAGCAGTACTTC. Protein: CASSIVGGPYEQYF.

This clone appeared once. CDR3 DNA sequence: TGTGCCAGCAGCTTAGGATTGGGTAGCGGGAGGACCTACAATGAGCAGTTCTTC. Translated: CASSLGLGSGRTYNEQFF. V gene TRBV11-3 combines with J gene TRBJ2-1, with 10 bases lining up with TRBD2. Per the germline V gene, CDR1 is SGHNT and CDR2 is YENEEA. With V trimmed by 1 base and J by 2 bases, 8 bases remained unmatched. The CDR3 is made up of 18 amino acids.

This chain joins TRBV19 and TRBJ2-5, with 7 bases identical to TRBD1. V was pared by 1 base and J by 1 base, with 3 bases of the junction left unmatched. CDR1 LNHDA and CDR2 SQIVND come from the germline V gene (reference sequence). The CDR3 consists of 15 residues. DNA of the CDR3: TGTGCCAGTAGTATAGGGGGACAGATCCAAGAGACCCAGTACTTC. Amino acids: CASSIGGQIQETQYF.

This clone was seen only once. The J gene is TRBJ2-5, the V gene TRBV6-6, with D perhaps TRBD1 (6 bases). Germline V gene lookup returns CDR1 MNHNY and CDR2 SVGAGI (reference sequence). V was clipped by 0 bases and J by 3 bases, with 14 bases between them. The CDR3 consists of 16 residues. The chain's CDR3 is CASSYSYRATKETQYF. The CDR3 bases are TGTGCCAGCAGTTACTCGTACAGGGCTACCAAAGAGACCCAGTACTTC.

Only a few counts were recorded for this clone. The chain couples TRBV7-3 to TRBJ2-6; D gene uncertain. The CDR3 has 17 residues. Germline CDR1 is SGHTA and CDR2 is FQGTGA. With 1 base removed from V and 0 bases from J, the gap between germline ends came to 10 bases. This CDR3 is CASSLMLSSSGANVLTF. In DNA form, the CDR3 reads TGTGCCAGCAGCTTAATGCTCTCAAGCTCTGGGGCCAACGTCCTGACTTTC.

The chain has TRBV9 and TRBJ1-4, with no clear D. The V and J ends lost 0 bases and 6 bases respectively, with 6 bases between them. Germline V gives CDR1 SGDLS, CDR2 YYNGEE. The CDR3 runs to 13 residues. The CDR3, as DNA: TGTGCCAGCAGCGTAGCCCAGGATGAAAAACTGTTTTTT. Translating it yields CASSVAQDEKLFF.

J is TRBJ2-7 and V is TRBV14; TRBD2 might be the D (5 bases). Germline V gives CDR1 SGHDN, CDR2 FVKESK. This CDR3 has 12 amino acids. Trimming removed 0 bases at V and 6 bases at J, with 6 bases between. CDR3 loop: CASSQEAGEQYF. The CDR3 DNA sequence: TGTGCCAGCAGCCAAGAGGCGGGCGAGCAGTACTTC.

The V gene is TRBV7-2, the J gene TRBJ1-5; D not resolved. The CDR3 is 14 amino acids. Germline V gene sequence: CDR1 SGHTA, CDR2 FQGNSA. Trimming took off 4 bases at V and 6 bases at J, with 13 bases between the two ends. The CDR3 sequence: CASSSRKSGQPQHF. CDR3 in DNA: TGTGCCAGCAGCTCCCGGAAATCCGGTCAGCCCCAGCATTTT.

This chain links TRBV9 with TRBJ1-5; D is uncertain. From germline, CDR1 is SGDLS and CDR2 YYNGEE. With 7 bases removed from V and 4 bases from J, the gap between germline ends came to 15 bases. CDR3 length: 14 residues. The chain's CDR3 is CASSKNDGNQPQHF. The CDR3 DNA sequence: TGTGCCAGCTCCAAAAACGACGGGAATCAGCCCCAGCATTTT.

This clone was detected only a few times. This CDR3 reads CATSTLAGINTGELFF. CDR3 nucleotides: TGTGCCACCAGTACCTTAGCGGGTATAAACACCGGGGAGCTGTTTTTT. This chain uses TRBV15 with TRBJ2-2; 7 nucleotides line up with TRBD2. Germline assignment: CDR1 LNHNV and CDR2 YYDKDF (reference sequence). There are 16 residues in the CDR3. The V gene end was trimmed by 6 bases and the J gene end by 2 bases; junction bases not matched to a gene: 9. Full variable domain (remainder filled in from reference TRBV15 and TRBJ2-2): DAMVIQNPRYQVTQFGKPVTLSCSQTLNHNVMYWYQQKSSQAPKLLFHYYDKDFNNEADTPDNFQSRRPNTSFCFLDIRSPGLGDTAMYLCATSTLAGINTGELFFGEGSRLTVL.

This chain joins TRBV7-8 and TRBJ1-2; D unclear. V was trimmed by 0 bases and J by 6 bases, leaving 8 bases between them. Germline V lookup: CDR1 SGHVS, CDR2 FQNEAQ. The CDR3 spans 13 residues. CDR3 sequence: CASSLAGINGYTF. CDR3 DNA: TGTGCCAGCAGCTTAGCAGGGATCAATGGCTACACCTTC.